This TCR beta chain came from a study of cytomegalovirus exposure and HLA in healthy donors. To note about this clone: At one of its ends the junction is not consistent with the germline gene, which may arise from a read error.

In the PCR, 60 Vbeta and 13 Jbeta primers were used. TCRdb keeps only in-frame clones here, not all; method: immunoSEQ multiplex PCR. Here the sample spans over 150,000 clones, 70% to 80% being singletons. The CDR3 covers 14 residues. Germline V gene data show CDR1 as SSHAT and CDR2 as FNYEAQ (reference sequence). The sequenced material came from PBMCs. The V and J genes are TRBV7-7 and TRBJ1-3; tentative D call: TRBD1 (6 bases). This clonotype was sampled from a woman aged 40 to 50 in good health and CMV-seronegative. In nucleotides, the CDR3 is TGTGCTAGCAGCACAGGGTTCGACGGAAACACCATATATTTT. The encoded protein is CASSTGFDGNTIYF. The whole variable domain, remainder taken from reference TRBV7-7 and TRBJ1-3, is GAGVSQSPRYKVTKRGQDVTLRCDPISSHATLYWYQQALGQGPEFLTYFNYEAQPDKSGLPSDRFSAERPEGSISTLTIQRTEQRDSAMYRCASSTGFDGNTIYFGEGSWLTVV.